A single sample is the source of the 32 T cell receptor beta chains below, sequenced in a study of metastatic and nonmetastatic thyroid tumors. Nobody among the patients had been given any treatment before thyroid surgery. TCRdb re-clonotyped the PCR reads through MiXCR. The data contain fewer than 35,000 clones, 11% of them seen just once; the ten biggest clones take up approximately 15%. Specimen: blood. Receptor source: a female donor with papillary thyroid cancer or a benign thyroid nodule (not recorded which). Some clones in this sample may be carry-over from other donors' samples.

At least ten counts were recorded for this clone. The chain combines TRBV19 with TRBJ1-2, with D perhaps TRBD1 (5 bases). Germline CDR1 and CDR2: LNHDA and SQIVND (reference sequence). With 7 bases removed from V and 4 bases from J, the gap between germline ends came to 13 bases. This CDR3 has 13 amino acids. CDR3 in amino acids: CASKGYGAYGYTF. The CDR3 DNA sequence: TGTGCCAGTAAAGGGTACGGGGCCTATGGCTACACCTTC.

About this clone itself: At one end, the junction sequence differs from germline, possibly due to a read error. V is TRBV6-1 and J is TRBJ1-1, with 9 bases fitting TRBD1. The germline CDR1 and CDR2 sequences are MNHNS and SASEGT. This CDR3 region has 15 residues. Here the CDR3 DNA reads TGTGCCTGCCACAGGGGGCAAATGGGGAACACTGAAGCTTGGTTT. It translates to CACHRGQMGNTEAWF.

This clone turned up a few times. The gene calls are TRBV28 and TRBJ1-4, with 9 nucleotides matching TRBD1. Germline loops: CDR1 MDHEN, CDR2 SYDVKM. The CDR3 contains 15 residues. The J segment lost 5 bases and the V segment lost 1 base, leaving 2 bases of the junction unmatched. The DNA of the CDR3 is TGTGCCAGCAGTTTATACGGACAGGGGAATGAAAAACTGTTTTTT. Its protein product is CASSLYGQGNEKLFF. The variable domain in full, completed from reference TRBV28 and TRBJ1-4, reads DVKVTQSSRYLVKRTGEKVFLECVQDMDHENMFWYRQDPGLGLRLIYFSYDVKMKEKGDIPEGYSVSREKKERFSLILESASTNQTSMYLCASSLYGQGNEKLFFGSGTQLSVL.

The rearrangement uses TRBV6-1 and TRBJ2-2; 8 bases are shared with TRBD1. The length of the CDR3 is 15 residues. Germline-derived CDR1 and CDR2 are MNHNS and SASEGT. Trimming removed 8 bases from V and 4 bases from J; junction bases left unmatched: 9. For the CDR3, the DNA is TGTGCCAGCTACGAGACAGGGGATAGCACCGGGGAGCTGTTTTTT. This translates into CASYETGDSTGELFF.

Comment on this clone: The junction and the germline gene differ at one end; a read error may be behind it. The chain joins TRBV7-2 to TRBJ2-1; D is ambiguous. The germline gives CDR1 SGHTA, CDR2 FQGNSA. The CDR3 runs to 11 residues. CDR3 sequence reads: CDSRLSSEQFF. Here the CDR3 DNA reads TGTGACAGCAGGTTATCTAGTGAGCAGTTCTTC.

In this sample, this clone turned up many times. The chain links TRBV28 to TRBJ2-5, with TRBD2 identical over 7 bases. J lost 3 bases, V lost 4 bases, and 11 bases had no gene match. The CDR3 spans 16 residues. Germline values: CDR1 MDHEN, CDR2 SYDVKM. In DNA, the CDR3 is TGTGCCAGCAGTTATGCGTGGGAGGGCCTGGAAGAGACCCAGTACTTC. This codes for CASSYAWEGLEETQYF.

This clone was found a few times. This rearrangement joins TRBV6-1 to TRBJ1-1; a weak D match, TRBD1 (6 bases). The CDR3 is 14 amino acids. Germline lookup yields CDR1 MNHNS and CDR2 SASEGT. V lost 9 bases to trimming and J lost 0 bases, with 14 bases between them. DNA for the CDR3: TGTGCCAGTAGTAGGGGACATGTGAACACTGAAGCTTTCTTT. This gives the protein CASSRGHVNTEAFF.

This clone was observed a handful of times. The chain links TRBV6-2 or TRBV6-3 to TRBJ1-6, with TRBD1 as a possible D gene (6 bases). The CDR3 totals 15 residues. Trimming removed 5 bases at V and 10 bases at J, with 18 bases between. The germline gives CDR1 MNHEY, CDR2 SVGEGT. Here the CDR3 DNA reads TGTGCCAGCAGTCTACTAGGGGGGTTTGGATCACCCCTCCACTTT. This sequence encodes CASSLLGGFGSPLHF.

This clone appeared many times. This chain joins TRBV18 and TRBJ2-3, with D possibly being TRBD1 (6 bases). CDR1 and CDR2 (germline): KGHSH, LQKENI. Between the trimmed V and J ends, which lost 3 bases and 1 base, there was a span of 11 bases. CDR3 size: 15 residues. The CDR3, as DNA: TGTGCCAGCTCACCCCCCAAGGGGGGCACAGATACGCAGTATTTT. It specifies CASSPPKGGTDTQYF.

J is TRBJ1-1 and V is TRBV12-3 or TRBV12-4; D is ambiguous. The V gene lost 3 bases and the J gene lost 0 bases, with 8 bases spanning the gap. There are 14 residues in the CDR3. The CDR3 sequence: CASSFDGVNTEAFF. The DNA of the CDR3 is TGTGCCAGCAGTTTTGATGGCGTGAACACTGAAGCTTTCTTT.

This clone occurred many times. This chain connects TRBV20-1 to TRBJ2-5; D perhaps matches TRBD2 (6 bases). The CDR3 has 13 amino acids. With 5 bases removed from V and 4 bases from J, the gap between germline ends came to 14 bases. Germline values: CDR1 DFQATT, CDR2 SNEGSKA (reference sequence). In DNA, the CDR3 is TGCAGTGCTCACCCCGGGGGTCCAGAGACCCAGTACTTC. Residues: CSAHPGGPETQYF.

The CDR3 is CASSPSGGAQETQYF. The CDR3 DNA reads TGTGCCAGCAGCCCGAGCGGGGGGGCACAAGAGACCCAGTACTTC. This chain links TRBV3-1 with TRBJ2-5; 10 bases line up with TRBD2. The CDR3 has 15 amino acids. V shed 4 bases and J 2 bases; nucleotides not matched to a gene: 4. CDR1 and CDR2 from the germline V gene are LGHDT and YNNKEL (reference sequence).

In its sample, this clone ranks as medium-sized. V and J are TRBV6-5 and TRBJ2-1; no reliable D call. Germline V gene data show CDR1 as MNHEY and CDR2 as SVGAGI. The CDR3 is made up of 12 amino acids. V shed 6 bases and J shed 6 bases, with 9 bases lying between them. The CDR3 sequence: CASRYATNEQFF. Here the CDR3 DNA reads TGTGCCAGCAGGTACGCGACCAATGAGCAGTTCTTC.

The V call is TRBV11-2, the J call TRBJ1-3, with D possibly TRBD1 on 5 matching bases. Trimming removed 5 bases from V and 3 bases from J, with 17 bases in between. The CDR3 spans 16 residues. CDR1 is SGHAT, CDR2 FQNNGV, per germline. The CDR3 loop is CASSPLPRQGGNTIYF. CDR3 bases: TGTGCCAGCAGCCCCCTCCCCAGGCAGGGTGGAAACACCATATATTTT.

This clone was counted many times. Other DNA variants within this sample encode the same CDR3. The CDR3 loop reads CASSLNGATNEKLFF. The CDR3 DNA sequence: TGTGCCAGCAGCTTAAACGGTGCAACTAATGAAAAACTGTTTTTT. The chain couples TRBV11-2 to TRBJ1-4, with D hard to call. Germline values: CDR1 SGHAT, CDR2 FQNNGV. This CDR3 comprises 15 residues. Trimming pared 2 bases from V and 0 bases from J, leaving 7 bases between.

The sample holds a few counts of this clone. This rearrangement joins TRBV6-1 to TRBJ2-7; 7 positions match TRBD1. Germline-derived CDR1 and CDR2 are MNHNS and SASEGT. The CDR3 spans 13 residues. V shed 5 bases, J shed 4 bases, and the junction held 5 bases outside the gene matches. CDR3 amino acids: CASSRDRGYEQYF. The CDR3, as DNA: TGTGCCAGCAGTAGGGACAGAGGTTACGAGCAGTACTTC.

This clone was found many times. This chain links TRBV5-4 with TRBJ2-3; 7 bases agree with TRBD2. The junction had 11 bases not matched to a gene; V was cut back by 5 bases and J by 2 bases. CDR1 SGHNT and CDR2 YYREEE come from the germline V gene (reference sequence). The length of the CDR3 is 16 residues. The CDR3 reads CASSPGLAASTDTQYF. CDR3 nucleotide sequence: TGTGCCAGCAGTCCTGGGCTAGCGGCCTCCACAGATACGCAGTATTTT.

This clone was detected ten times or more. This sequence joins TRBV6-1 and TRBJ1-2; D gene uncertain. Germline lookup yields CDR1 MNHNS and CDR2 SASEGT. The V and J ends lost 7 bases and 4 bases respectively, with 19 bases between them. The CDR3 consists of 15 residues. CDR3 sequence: CASILTQAHPYGYTF. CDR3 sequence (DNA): TGTGCCAGCATCTTGACACAAGCCCACCCCTATGGCTACACCTTC.

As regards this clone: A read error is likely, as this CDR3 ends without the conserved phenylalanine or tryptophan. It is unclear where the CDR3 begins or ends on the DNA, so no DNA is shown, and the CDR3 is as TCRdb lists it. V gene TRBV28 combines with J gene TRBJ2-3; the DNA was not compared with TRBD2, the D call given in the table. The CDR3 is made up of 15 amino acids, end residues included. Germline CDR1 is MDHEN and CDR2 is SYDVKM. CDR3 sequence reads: CASSLGGGTGRWEYL.

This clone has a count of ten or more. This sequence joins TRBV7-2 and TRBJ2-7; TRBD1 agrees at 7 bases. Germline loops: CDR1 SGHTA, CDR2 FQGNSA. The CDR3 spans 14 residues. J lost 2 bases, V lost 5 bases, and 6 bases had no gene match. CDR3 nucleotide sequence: TGTGCCAGCAGCCCCCGACAGGGTCCCTACGAGCAGTACTTC. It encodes CASSPRQGPYEQYF. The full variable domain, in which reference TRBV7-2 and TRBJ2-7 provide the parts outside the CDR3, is GAGVSQSPSNKVTEKGKDVELRCDPISGHTALYWYRQSLGQGLEFLIYFQGNSAPDKSGLPSDRFSAERTGGSVSTLTIQRTQQEDSAVYLCASSPRQGPYEQYFGPGTRLTVT.

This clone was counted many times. DNA for the CDR3: TGTGCCAGCAGCCAATTGGGGACAACGAACACTGAAGCTTTCTTT. Translation gives CASSQLGTTNTEAFF. The rearrangement uses TRBV14 and TRBJ1-1; tentatively, D is TRBD1 (6 bases). The CDR3 length is 15 residues. Trimming stripped 2 bases from V and 1 base from J, with 11 bases between. CDR1 and CDR2 from the germline V gene are SGHDN and FVKESK.

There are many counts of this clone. The CDR3 bases are TGTGCCAGCAGCTTAGCGCTTAACACAGATACGCAGTATTTT. Protein: CASSLALNTDTQYF. V gene TRBV7-9 combines with J gene TRBJ2-3; D gene ambiguous. The CDR3 sequence is 14 residues long. V lost 0 bases to trimming and J lost 2 bases, with 6 bases between them. Germline values: CDR1 SEHNR, CDR2 FQNEAQ (reference sequence).

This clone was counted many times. The CDR3 here is CASSETSGSVETQYF. CDR3 nucleotides: TGTGCCAGCAGTGAGACTAGCGGGAGCGTTGAGACCCAGTACTTC. The rearrangement uses TRBV6-4 and TRBJ2-5; TRBD2 aligns across 12 bases. Germline CDR1 and CDR2: MRHNA and SNTAGT. After removal of 3 bases from V and 5 bases from J, the junction contained 4 bases not matched to a gene. CDR3 length equals 15 residues.

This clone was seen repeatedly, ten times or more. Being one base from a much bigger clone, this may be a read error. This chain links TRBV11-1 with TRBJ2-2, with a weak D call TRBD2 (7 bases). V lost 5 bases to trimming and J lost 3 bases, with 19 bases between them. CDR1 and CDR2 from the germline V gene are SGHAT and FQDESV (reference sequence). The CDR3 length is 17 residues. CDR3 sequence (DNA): TGTGCCAGCAGCCCCCGGCGGGGGCGGTTGCACACCGGGGAGCTGTTTTTT. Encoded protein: CASSPRRGRLHTGELFF.

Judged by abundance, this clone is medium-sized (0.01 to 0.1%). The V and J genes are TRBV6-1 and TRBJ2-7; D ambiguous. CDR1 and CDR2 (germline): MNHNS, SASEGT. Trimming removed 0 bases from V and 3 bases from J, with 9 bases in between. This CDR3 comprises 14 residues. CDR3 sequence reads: CASSEANGRYEQYF. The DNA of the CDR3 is TGTGCCAGCAGTGAAGCCAACGGGCGCTACGAGCAGTACTTC.

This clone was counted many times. The CDR3 loop is CASSLERGLRQNTEAFF. The DNA of the CDR3 is TGCGCCAGCAGCTTGGAAAGGGGACTCAGGCAGAACACTGAAGCTTTCTTT. The chain combines TRBV5-1 with TRBJ1-1; D is possibly TRBD1 (5 bases). The V gene's germline CDR1 is SGHRS and CDR2 YFSETQ. The CDR3 is made up of 17 amino acids. The V end was cut by 0 bases, the J end by 1 base, with 16 bases between.

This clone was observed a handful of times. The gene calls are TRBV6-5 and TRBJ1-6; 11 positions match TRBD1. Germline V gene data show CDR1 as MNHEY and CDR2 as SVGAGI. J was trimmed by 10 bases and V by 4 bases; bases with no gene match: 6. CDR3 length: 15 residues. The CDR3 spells CASSFRDRGSSPLHF. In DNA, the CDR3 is TGTGCCAGCAGTTTCCGGGACAGGGGGAGCTCACCCCTCCACTTT.

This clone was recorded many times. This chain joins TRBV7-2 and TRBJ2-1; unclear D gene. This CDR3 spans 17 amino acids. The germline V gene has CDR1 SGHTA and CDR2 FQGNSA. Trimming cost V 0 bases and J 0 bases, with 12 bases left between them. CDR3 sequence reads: CASSLAPLRSSYNEQFF. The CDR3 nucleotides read TGTGCCAGCAGCTTAGCCCCCCTGCGGAGCTCCTACAATGAGCAGTTCTTC. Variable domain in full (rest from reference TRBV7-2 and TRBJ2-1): GAGVSQSPSNKVTEKGKDVELRCDPISGHTALYWYRQSLGQGLEFLIYFQGNSAPDKSGLPSDRFSAERTGGSVSTLTIQRTQQEDSAVYLCASSLAPLRSSYNEQFFGPGTRLTVL.

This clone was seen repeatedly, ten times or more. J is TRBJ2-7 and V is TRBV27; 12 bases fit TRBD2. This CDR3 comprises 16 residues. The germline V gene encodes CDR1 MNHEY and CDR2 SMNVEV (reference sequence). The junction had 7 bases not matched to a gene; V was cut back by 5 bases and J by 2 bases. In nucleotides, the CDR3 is TGTGCCAGCAGTATGTCTAGCGGGAGGGCTACCTACGAGCAGTACTTC. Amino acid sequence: CASSMSSGRATYEQYF.

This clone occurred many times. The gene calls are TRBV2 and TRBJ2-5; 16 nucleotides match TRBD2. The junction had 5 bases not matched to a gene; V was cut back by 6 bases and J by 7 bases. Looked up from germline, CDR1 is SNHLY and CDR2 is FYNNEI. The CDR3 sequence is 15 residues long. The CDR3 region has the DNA TGTGCCAGCAGCGGGACTAGCGGGAGGGCTGGGACCCAGTACTTC. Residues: CASSGTSGRAGTQYF.

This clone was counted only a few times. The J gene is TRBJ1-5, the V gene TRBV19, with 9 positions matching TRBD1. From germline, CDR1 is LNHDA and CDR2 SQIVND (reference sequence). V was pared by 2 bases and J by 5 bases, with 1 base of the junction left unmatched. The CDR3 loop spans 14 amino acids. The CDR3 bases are TGTGCCAGTAGTATATGGACAGGGGATCAGCCCCAGCATTTT. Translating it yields CASSIWTGDQPQHF.

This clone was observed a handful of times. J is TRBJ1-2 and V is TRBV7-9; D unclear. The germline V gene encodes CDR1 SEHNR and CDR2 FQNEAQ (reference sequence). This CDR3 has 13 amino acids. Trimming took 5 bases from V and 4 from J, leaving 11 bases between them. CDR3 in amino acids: CASSPAGSYGYTF. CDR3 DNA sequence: TGTGCCAGCAGCCCGGCAGGAAGCTATGGCTACACCTTC.